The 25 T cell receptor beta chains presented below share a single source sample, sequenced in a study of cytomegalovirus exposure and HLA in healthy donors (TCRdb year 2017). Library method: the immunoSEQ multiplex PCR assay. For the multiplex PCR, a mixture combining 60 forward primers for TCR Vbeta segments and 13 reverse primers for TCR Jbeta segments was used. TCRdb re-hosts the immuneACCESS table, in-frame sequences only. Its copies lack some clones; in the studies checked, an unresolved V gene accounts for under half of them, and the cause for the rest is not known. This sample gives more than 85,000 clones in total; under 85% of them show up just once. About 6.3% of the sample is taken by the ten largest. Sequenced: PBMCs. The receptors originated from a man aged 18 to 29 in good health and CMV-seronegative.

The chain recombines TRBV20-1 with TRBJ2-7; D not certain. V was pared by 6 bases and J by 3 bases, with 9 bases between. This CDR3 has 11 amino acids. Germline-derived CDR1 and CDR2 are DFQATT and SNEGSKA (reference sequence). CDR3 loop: CSAKLIYEQYF. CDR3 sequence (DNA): TGCAGTGCGAAGCTCATCTACGAGCAGTACTTC.

The CDR3 DNA follows: TGTGCTAGTGGTTTGTGGGGACAACCCTACGAGCAGTACTTC. Amino acids: CASGLWGQPYEQYF. The chain recombines TRBV12-5 with TRBJ2-7; perhaps TRBD1 as D (6 bases). CDR3 length equals 14 residues. The germline gives CDR1 LGHNT, CDR2 FRNRAP. The V end was cut by 2 bases, the J end by 2 bases, with 10 bases between.

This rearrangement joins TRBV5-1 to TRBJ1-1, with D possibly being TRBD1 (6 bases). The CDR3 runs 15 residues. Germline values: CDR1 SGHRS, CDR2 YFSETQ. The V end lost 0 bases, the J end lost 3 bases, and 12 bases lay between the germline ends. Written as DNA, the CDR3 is TGCGCCAGCAGCTTGGCGAGGACAGCCCACACTGAAGCTTTCTTT. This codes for CASSLARTAHTEAFF.

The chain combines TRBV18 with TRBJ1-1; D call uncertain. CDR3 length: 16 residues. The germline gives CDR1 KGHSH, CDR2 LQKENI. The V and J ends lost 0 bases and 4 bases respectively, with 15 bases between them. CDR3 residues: CASSPPGLEGSTEAFF. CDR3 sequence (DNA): TGTGCCAGCTCACCACCTGGGTTGGAGGGAAGCACTGAAGCTTTCTTT.

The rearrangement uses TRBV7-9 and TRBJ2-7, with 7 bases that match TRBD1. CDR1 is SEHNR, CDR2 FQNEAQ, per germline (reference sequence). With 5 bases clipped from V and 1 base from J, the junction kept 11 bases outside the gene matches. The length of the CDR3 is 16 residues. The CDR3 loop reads CASSPEEGTVSYEQYF. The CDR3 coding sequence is TGTGCCAGCAGCCCCGAAGAAGGGACAGTATCCTACGAGCAGTACTTC.

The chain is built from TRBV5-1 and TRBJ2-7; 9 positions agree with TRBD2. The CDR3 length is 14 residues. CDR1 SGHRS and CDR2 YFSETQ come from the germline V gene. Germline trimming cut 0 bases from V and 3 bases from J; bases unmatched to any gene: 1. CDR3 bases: TGCGCCAGCAGCTTGGGACTAGCGGTCTACGAGCAGTACTTC. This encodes CASSLGLAVYEQYF.

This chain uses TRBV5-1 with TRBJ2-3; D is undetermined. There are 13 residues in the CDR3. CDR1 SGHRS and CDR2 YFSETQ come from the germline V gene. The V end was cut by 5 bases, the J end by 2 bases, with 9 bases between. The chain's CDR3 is CASSLQNTDTQYF. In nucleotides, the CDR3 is TGCGCCAGCAGTCTGCAGAACACAGATACGCAGTATTTT.

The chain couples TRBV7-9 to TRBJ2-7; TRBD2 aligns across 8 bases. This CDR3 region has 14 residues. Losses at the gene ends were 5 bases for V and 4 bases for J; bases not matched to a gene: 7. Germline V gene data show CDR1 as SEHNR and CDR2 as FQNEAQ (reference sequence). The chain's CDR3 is CASSPVAGGYEQYF. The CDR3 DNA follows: TGTGCCAGCAGCCCGGTGGCGGGGGGTTACGAGCAGTACTTC. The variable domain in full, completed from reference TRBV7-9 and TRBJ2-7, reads DTGVSQNPRHKITKRGQNVTFRCDPISEHNRLYWYRQTLGQGPEFLTYFQNEAQLEKSRLLSDRFSAERPKGSFSTLEIQRTEQGDSAMYLCASSPVAGGYEQYFGPGTRLTVT.

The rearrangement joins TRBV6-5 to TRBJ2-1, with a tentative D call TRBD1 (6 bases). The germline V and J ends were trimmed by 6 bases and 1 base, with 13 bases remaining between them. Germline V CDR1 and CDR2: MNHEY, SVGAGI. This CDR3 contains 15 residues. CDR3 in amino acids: CASRPQGGSYNEQFF. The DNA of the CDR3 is TGTGCCAGCAGGCCACAGGGTGGGTCCTACAATGAGCAGTTCTTC.

In DNA form, the CDR3 reads TGTGCCAGCAGTGCTAGGAGGGAGTACTACGAGCAGTACTTC. Its protein product is CASSARREYYEQYF. The genes are TRBV6-1 and TRBJ2-7, with a tentative D call TRBD2 (6 bases). The germline V gene has CDR1 MNHNS and CDR2 SASEGT. V gave up 4 bases and J gave up 3 bases, with 13 bases separating them. The CDR3 spans 14 residues.

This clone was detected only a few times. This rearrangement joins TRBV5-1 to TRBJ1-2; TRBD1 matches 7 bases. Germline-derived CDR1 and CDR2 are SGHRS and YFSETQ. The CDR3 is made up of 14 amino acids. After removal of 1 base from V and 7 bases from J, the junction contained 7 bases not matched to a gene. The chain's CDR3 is CASSLTGEEFGYTF. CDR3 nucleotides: TGCGCCAGCAGCTTGACAGGGGAAGAATTTGGCTACACCTTC.

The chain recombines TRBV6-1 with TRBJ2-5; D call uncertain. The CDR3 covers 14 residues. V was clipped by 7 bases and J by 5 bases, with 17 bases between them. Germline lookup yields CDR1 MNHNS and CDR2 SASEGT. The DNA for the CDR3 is TGTGCCAGCACTTATGACTCCACCCCTGAGACCCAGTACTTC. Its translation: CASTYDSTPETQYF.

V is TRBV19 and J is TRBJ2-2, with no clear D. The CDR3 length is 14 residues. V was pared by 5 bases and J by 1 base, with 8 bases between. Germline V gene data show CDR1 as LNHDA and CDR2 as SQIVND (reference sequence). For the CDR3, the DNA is TGTGCCAGTAGTCCGAGACAGAACACCGGGGAGCTGTTTTTT. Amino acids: CASSPRQNTGELFF.

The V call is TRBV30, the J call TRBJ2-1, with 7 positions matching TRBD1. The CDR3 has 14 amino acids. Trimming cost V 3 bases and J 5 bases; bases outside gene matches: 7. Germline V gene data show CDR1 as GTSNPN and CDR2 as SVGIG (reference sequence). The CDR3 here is CAWSRDRQNNEQFF. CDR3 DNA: TGTGCCTGGAGCCGGGACAGACAGAACAATGAGCAGTTCTTC.

CDR3 loop: CASSQTGVNTDTQYF. The DNA for the CDR3 is TGCGCCAGCAGCCAAACAGGGGTCAACACAGATACGCAGTATTTT. This chain uses TRBV4-3 with TRBJ2-3, with 7 bases lining up with TRBD1. The CDR3 covers 15 residues. V shed 2 bases and J 2 bases; nucleotides not matched to a gene: 4. Germline CDR1 reads LGHNA; CDR2 reads YSLEER.

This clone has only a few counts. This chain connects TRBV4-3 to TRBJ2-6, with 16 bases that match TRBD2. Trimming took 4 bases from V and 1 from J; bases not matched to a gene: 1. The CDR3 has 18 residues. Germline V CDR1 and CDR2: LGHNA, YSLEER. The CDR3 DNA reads TGCGCCAGCAGCCTGGGACTAGCGGGAGGGTCTGGGGCCAACGTCCTGACTTTC. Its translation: CASSLGLAGGSGANVLTF.

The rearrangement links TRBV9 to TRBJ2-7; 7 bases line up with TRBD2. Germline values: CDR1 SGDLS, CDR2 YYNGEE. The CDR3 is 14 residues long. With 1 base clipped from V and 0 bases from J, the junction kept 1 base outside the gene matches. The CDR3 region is CASSVRGSSYEQYF. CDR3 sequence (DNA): TGTGCCAGCAGCGTACGCGGGAGCTCCTACGAGCAGTACTTC.

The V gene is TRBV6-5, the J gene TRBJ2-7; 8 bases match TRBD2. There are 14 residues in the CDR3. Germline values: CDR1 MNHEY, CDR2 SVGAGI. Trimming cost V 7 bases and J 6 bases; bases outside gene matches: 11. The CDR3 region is CASTRAGDSLEQYF. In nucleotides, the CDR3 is TGTGCCAGCACTAGAGCGGGAGATTCTCTCGAGCAGTACTTC.

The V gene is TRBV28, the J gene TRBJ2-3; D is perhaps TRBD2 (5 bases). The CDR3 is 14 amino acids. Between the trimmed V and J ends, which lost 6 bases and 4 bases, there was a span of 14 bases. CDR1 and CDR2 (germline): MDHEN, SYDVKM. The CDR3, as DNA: TGTGCCAGCAGGCCGGGATCACGGTCAGATACGCAGTATTTT. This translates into CASRPGSRSDTQYF.

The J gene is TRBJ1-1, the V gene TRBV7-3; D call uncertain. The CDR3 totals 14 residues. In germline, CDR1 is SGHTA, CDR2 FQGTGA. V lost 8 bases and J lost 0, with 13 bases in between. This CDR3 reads CASRVSPMNTEAFF. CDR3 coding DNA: TGTGCCAGCCGGGTTTCCCCCATGAACACTGAAGCTTTCTTT.

CDR3 residues: CASSEDRGSYNSPLHF. In nucleotides, the CDR3 is TGTGCCAGCAGTGAGGACAGAGGGAGCTATAATTCACCCCTCCACTTT. This sequence joins TRBV25-1 and TRBJ1-6; tentative D call: TRBD1 (6 bases). This CDR3 spans 16 amino acids. V dropped 3 bases and J dropped 3 bases, with 12 bases sitting between them. Germline-derived CDR1 and CDR2 are MGHDK and SYGVNS.

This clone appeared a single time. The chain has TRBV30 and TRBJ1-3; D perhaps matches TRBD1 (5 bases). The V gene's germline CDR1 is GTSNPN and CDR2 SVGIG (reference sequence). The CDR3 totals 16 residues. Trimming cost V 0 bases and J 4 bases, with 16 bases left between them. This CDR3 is CAWSVLGGAGGNTIYF. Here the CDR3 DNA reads TGTGCCTGGAGTGTACTTGGAGGGGCTGGCGGAAACACCATATATTTT.

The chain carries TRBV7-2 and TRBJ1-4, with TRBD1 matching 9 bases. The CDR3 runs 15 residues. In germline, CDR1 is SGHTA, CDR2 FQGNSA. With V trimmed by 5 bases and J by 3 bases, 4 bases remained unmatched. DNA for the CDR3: TGTGCCAGCAGCCTAAACAGGGGGCCTAATGAAAAACTGTTTTTT. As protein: CASSLNRGPNEKLFF.

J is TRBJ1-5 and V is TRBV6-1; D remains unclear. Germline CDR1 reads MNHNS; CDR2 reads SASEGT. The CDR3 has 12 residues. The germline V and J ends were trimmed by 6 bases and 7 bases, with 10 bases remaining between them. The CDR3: CASSLVRQPQHF. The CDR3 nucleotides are TGTGCCAGCAGCTTAGTTAGACAGCCCCAGCATTTT.

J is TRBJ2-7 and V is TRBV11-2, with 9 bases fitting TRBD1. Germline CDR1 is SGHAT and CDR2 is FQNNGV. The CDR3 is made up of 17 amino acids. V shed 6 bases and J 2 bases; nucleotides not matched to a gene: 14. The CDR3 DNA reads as TGTGCCAGCAGTTCCACAGGGGGCGGTGACCATCCCTACGAGCAGTACTTC. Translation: CASSSTGGGDHPYEQYF. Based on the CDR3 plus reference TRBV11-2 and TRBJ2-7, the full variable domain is EAGVAQSPRYKIIEKRQSVAFWCNPISGHATLYWYQQILGQGPKLLIQFQNNGVVDDSQLPKDRFSAERLKGVDSTLKIQPAKLEDSAVYLCASSSTGGGDHPYEQYFGPGTRLTVT.